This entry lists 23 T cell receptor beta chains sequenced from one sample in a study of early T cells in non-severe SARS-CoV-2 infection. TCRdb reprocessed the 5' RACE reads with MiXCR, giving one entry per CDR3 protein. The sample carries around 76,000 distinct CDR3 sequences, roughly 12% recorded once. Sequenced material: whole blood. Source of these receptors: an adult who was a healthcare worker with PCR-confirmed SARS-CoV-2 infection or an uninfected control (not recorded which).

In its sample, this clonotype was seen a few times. The CDR3, as DNA: TGTGCCAGCAGCTCGGGCGGGGGGGCGTACAATGAGCAGTTCTTC. Translated: CASSSGGGAYNEQFF. The gene calls are TRBV7-6 and TRBJ2-1, with 9 bases matching TRBD2. Trimming at V came to 4 bases and at J to 4 bases, leaving 5 bases not matched to a gene. The CDR3 has 15 residues. Germline CDR1 reads SGHVS; CDR2 reads FNYEAQ.

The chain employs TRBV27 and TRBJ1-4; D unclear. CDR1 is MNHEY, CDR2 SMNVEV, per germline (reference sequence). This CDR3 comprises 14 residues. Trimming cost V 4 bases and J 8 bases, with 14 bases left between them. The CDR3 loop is CASSSDQLREKLFF. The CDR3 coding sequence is TGTGCCAGCAGTTCAGACCAATTACGGGAAAAACTGTTTTTT. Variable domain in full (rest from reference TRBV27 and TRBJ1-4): EAQVTQNPRYLITVTGKKLTVTCSQNMNHEYMSWYRQDPGLGLRQIYYSMNVEVTDKGDVPEGYKVSRKEKRNFPLILESPSPNQTSLYFCASSSDQLREKLFFGSGTQLSVL.

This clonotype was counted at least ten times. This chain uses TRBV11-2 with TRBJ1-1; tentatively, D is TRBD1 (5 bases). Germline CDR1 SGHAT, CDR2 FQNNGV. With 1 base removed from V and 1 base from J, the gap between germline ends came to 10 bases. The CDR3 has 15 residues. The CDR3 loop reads CASSLVPGTNTEAFF. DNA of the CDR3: TGTGCCAGCAGCTTAGTGCCAGGGACGAACACTGAAGCTTTCTTT. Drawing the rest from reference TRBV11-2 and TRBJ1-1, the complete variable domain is EAGVAQSPRYKIIEKRQSVAFWCNPISGHATLYWYQQILGQGPKLLIQFQNNGVVDDSQLPKDRFSAERLKGVDSTLKIQPAKLEDSAVYLCASSLVPGTNTEAFFGQGTRLTVV.

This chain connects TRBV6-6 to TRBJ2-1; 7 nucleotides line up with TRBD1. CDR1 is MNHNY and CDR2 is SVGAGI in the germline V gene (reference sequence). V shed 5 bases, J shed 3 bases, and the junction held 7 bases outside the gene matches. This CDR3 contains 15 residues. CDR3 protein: CASSTPTGIYNEQFF. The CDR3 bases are TGTGCCAGCAGTACACCGACAGGGATCTACAATGAGCAGTTCTTC.

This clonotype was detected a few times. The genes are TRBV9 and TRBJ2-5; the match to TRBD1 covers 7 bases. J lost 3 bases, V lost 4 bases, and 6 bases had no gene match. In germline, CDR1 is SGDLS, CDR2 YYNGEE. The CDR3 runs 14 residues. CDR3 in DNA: TGTGCCAGCAGCCCCGGGACAGCTAAAGAGACCCAGTACTTC. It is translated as CASSPGTAKETQYF.

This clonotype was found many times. The CDR3 is CASSHFESANYGYTF. The CDR3 DNA is TGTGCCAGCAGCCACTTCGAATCAGCTAACTATGGCTACACCTTC. This rearrangement joins TRBV3-1 to TRBJ1-2; D ambiguous. Trimming took 3 bases from V and 0 from J, leaving 11 bases between them. Germline V gene sequence: CDR1 LGHDT, CDR2 YNNKEL (reference sequence). The CDR3 runs 15 residues.

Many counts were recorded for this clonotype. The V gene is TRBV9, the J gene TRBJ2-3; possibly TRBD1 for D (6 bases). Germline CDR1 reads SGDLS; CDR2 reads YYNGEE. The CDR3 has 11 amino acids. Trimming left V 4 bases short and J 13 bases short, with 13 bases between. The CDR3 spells CASSQGSIKYF. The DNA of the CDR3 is TGTGCCAGCAGCCAGGGGAGCATCAAGTATTTT. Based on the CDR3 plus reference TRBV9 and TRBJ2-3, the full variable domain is DSGVTQTPKHLITATGQRVTLRCSPRSGDLSVYWYQQSLDQGLQFLIQYYNGEERAKGNILERFSAQQFPDLHSELNLSSLELGDSALYFCASSQGSIKYFGPGTRLTVL.

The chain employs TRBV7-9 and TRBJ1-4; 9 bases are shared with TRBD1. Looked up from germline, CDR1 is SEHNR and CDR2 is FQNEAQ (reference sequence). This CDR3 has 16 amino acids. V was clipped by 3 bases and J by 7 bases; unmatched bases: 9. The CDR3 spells CASSLHLQGAGEKLFF. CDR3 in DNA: TGTGCCAGCAGCTTGCACTTACAGGGGGCAGGTGAAAAACTGTTTTTT.

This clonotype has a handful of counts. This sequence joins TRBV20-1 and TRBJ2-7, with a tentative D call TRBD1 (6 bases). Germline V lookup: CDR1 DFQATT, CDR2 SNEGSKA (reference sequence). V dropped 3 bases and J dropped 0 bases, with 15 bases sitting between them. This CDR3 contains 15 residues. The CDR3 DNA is TGCAGTGCTAGCAAAGACAGGTCCATCTCCTACGAGCAGTACTTC. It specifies CSASKDRSISYEQYF.

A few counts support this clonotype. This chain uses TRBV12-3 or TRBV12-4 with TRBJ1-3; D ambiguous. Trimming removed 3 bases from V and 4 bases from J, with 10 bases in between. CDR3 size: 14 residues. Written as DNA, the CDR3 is TGTGCCAGCAGTTTTTGGGTATCCGGAAACACCATATATTTT. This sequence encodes CASSFWVSGNTIYF.

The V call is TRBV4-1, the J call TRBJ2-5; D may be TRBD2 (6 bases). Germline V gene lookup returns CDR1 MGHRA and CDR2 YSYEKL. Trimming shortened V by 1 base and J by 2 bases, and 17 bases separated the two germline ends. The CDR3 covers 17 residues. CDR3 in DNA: TGCGCCAGCAGCCAAGTGGCGGGGCGGGCCCTACAAGAGACCCAGTACTTC. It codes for CASSQVAGRALQETQYF.

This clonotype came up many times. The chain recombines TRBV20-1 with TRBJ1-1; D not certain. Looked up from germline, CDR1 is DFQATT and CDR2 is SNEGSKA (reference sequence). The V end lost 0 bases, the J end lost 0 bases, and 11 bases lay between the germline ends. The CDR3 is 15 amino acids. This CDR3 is CSARDPRTMNTEAFF. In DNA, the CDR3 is TGCAGTGCTAGAGACCCCAGGACCATGAACACTGAAGCTTTCTTT.

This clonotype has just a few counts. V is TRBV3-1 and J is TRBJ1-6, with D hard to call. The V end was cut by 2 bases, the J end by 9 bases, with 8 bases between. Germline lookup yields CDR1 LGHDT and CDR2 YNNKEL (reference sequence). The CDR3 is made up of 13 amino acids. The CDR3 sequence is CASSQSNPSPLHF. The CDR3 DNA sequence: TGTGCCAGCAGCCAATCGAATCCTTCACCCCTCCACTTT.

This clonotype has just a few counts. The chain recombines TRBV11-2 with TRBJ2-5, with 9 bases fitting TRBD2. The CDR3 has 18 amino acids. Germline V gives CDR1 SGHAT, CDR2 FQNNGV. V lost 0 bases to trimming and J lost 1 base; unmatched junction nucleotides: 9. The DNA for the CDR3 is TGTGCCAGCAGCTTAGATCTTTACACTAGCGGGTTCCAAGAGACCCAGTACTTC. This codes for CASSLDLYTSGFQETQYF.

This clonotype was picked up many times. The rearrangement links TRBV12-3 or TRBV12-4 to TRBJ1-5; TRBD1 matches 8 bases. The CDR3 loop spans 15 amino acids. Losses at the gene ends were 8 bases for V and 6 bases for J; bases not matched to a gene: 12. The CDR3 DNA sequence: TGTGCCAGCCACAGACAGGGGTCGGAAAGTCAGCCCCAGCATTTT. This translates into CASHRQGSESQPQHF.

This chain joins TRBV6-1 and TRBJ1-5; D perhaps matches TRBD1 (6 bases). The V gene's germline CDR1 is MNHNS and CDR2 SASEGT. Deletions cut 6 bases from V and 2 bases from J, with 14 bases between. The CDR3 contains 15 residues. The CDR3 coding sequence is TGTGCCAGCAGAGAGGACAGTACAGGCAATCAGCCCCAGCATTTT. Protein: CASREDSTGNQPQHF.

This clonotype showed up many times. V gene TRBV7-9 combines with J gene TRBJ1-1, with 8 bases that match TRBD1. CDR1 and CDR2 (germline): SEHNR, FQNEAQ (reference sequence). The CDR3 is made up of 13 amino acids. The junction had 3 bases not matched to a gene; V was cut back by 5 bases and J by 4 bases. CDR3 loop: CASSPGQGTEAFF. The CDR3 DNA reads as TGTGCCAGCAGCCCCGGACAGGGCACTGAAGCTTTCTTT.

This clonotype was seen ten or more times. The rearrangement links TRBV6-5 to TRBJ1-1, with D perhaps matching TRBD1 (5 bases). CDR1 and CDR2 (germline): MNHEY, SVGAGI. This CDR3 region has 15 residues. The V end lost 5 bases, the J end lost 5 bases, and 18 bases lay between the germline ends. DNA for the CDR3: TGTGCCAGCAGTCCACAACAGGATTGGGAAACTGAAGCTTTCTTT. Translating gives CASSPQQDWETEAFF.

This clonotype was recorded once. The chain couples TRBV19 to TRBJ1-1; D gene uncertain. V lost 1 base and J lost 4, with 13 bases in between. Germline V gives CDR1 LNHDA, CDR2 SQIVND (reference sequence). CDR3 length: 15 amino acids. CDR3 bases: TGTGCCAGTAGTATAGGGGCCGACGTGGGCACTGAAGCTTTCTTT. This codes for CASSIGADVGTEAFF.

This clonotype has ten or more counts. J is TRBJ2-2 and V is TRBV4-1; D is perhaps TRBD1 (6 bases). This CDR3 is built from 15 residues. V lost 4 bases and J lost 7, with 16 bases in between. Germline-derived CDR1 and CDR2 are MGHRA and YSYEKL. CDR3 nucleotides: TGCGCCAGCAGCCGAAGGGGACAAGATAGCGGGGAGCTGTTTTTT. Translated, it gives CASSRRGQDSGELFF.

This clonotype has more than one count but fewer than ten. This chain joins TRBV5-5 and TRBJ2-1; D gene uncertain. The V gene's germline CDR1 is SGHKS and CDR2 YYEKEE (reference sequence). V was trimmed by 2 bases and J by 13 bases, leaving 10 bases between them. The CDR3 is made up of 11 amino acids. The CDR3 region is CASSFLLDQFF. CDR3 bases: TGTGCCAGCAGCTTTTTGTTGGATCAGTTCTTC.

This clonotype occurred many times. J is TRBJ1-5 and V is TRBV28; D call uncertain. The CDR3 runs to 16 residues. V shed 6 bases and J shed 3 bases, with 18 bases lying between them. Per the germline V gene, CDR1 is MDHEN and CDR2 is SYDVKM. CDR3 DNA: TGTGCCAGCAGACCCCAGGCCTCTCGGGACAATCAGCCCCAGCATTTT. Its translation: CASRPQASRDNQPQHF.

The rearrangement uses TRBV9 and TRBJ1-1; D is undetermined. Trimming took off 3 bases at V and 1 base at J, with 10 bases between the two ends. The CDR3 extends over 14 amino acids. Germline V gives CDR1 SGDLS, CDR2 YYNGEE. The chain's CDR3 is CASSEGFENTEAFF. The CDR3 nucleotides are TGTGCCAGCAGCGAGGGATTTGAGAACACTGAAGCTTTCTTT.